This passage covers 6 T cell receptor beta chains from one sample sequenced in a study of cytotoxic CD8 clonotypes in ibrutinib-treated CLL. Profiling relied on immunoSEQ multiplex PCR, and the TCRdb table lists in-frame clones only, not all of them. The table has 35,000 or so clones, 71% seen once. The sequencing here drew on PBMCs, taken at disease progression, from a patient treated with ibrutinib. All receptors derive from a human donor with chronic lymphocytic leukemia.

The chain uses TRBV11-2 and TRBJ2-3; D is perhaps TRBD1 (5 bases). Trimming pared 4 bases from V and 4 bases from J, leaving 15 bases between. Germline assignment: CDR1 SGHAT and CDR2 FQNNGV. CDR3 length: 15 amino acids. The CDR3 sequence is CASSSRVSTADTQYF. DNA for the CDR3: TGTGCCAGCAGCTCCAGGGTTTCCACCGCAGATACGCAGTATTTT.

V usage is TRBV19 and J usage is TRBJ1-5; D unresolved. Looked up from germline, CDR1 is LNHDA and CDR2 is SQIVND (reference sequence). This CDR3 contains 17 residues. V lost 4 bases, J lost 0 bases, and 16 bases lay in between. The CDR3 nucleotides read TGTGCCAGTAGTACTTTATCACCGCTGGATAGCAATCAGCCCCAGCATTTT. This translates into CASSTLSPLDSNQPQHF.

V and J are TRBV7-9 and TRBJ1-5; D might be TRBD1 (6 bases). The V and J ends lost 1 base and 2 bases respectively, with 18 bases between them. This CDR3 is 18 amino acids long. Germline V gene data show CDR1 as SEHNR and CDR2 as FQNEAQ (reference sequence). As DNA, the CDR3 is TGTGCCAGCAGCTTAGAGAAAGGGGGGGCGAGTGGCAATCAGCCCCAGCATTTT. Translating gives CASSLEKGGASGNQPQHF.

The chain couples TRBV5-4 to TRBJ1-5; D not resolved. CDR1 SGHNT and CDR2 YYREEE come from the germline V gene (reference sequence). With 4 bases removed from V and 6 bases from J, the gap between germline ends came to 14 bases. The CDR3 covers 14 residues. CDR3 DNA: TGTGCCAGCAGCCGGCTGGGGTCGGGTCAGCCCCAGCATTTT. Translated: CASSRLGSGQPQHF.

The chain combines TRBV4-2 with TRBJ2-7; D ambiguous. This CDR3 comprises 15 residues. V was pared by 0 bases and J by 0 bases, with 9 bases between. Germline loops: CDR1 LGHNA, CDR2 YNFKEQ. CDR3 in amino acids: CASSQDLVGSYEQYF. CDR3 bases: TGTGCCAGCAGCCAAGATCTGGTGGGCTCCTACGAGCAGTACTTC.

This chain connects TRBV6-5 to TRBJ2-1; 13 positions agree with TRBD2. This CDR3 is built from 15 residues. Germline V gives CDR1 MNHEY, CDR2 SVGAGI. The ends lost 5 bases at V and 9 bases at J; junction bases unmatched: 7. CDR3 protein: CASSPGTSGVREQFF. CDR3 bases: TGTGCCAGCAGTCCCGGGACTAGCGGGGTCCGTGAGCAGTTCTTC.